One and the same sample provided the 18 T cell receptor beta chains below, sequenced in a study of shared clonotypes between healthy human individuals. TCRdb's table, derived via immunoSEQ multiplex PCR, lists solely in-frame clones and lacks some. The profile shows about 110,000 clones, around 68% of them singletons. Material: memory CD8+ T cells sorted from blood. Subset in this sample: CD45RO+ cells pooled with CCR7-negative TemRA cells. All receptors come from a woman aged 30 to 39 in good health.

The chain joins TRBV27 to TRBJ1-5, with TRBD1 identical over 8 bases. Looked up from germline, CDR1 is MNHEY and CDR2 is SMNVEV (reference sequence). The CDR3 has 15 amino acids. J lost 3 bases, V lost 5 bases, and 6 bases had no gene match. The CDR3 sequence: CASSPRTGNNQPQHF. In nucleotides, the CDR3 is TGTGCCAGCAGTCCCCGGACAGGGAACAATCAGCCCCAGCATTTT.

This clone came up a few times. This rearrangement joins TRBV21-1 to TRBJ2-7; TRBD1 was called by the table and not checked on the DNA. TRBV21-1 is labeled a pseudogene. The CDR3 spans 15 residues. CDR3 sequence (DNA): TGTGCCAGCAGCAAAGAGGGCAGGGGGTGGTTCGAGCAGTACTTC. As protein: CASSKEGRGWFEQYF.

This clone appeared a single time. The V call is TRBV11-2, the J call TRBJ1-2; 7 bases match TRBD1. Germline V lookup: CDR1 SGHAT, CDR2 FQNNGV. The V segment lost 4 bases and the J segment 2 bases; nucleotides outside the gene matches: 1. The CDR3 has 13 amino acids. The DNA of the CDR3 is TGTGCCAGCAGCTGGGGACAGAACTATGGCTACACCTTC. It codes for CASSWGQNYGYTF.

V usage is TRBV6-1 and J usage is TRBJ1-1, with TRBD1 matching 9 bases. CDR3 length equals 15 residues. Germline V gene sequence: CDR1 MNHNS, CDR2 SASEGT. V dropped 0 bases and J dropped 4; count of bases not matched to a gene: 3. The CDR3 sequence: CASSEAGQGGTEAFF. The CDR3 DNA reads as TGTGCCAGCAGTGAAGCGGGACAGGGAGGCACTGAAGCTTTCTTT.

The chain combines TRBV6-6 with TRBJ2-7, with 7 bases aligning to TRBD1. Germline trimming cut 5 bases from V and 5 bases from J; bases unmatched to any gene: 6. The CDR3 covers 13 residues. CDR1 and CDR2 (germline): MNHNY, SVGAGI (reference sequence). Written as DNA, the CDR3 is TGTGCCAGCAGTGCGACAGGGTGGAACGAGCAGTACTTC. This codes for CASSATGWNEQYF.

The V call is TRBV7-2, the J call TRBJ2-7; TRBD2 agrees at 8 bases. Germline loops: CDR1 SGHTA, CDR2 FQGNSA. This CDR3 region has 15 residues. Unmatched junction bases numbered 5, after V lost 3 bases and J lost 1 base. This CDR3 reads CASSFRVAGSYEQYF. CDR3 sequence (DNA): TGTGCCAGCAGCTTTCGGGTAGCGGGGTCCTACGAGCAGTACTTC.

V usage is TRBV28 and J usage is TRBJ2-7; D may be TRBD1 or TRBD2 (5 bases each). The V gene's germline CDR1 is MDHEN and CDR2 SYDVKM. V shed 9 bases and J shed 3 bases, with 15 bases lying between them. The CDR3 length is 13 residues. The CDR3 here is CASFRDGGYEQYF. The DNA for the CDR3 is TGTGCCAGTTTCCGGGACGGAGGCTACGAGCAGTACTTC.

The table lists this clone with a few counts. This chain links TRBV29-1 with TRBJ2-1; 9 bases are a match to TRBD2. The V gene end was trimmed by 7 bases and the J gene end by 4 bases; junction bases not matched to a gene: 8. This CDR3 contains 14 residues. The germline CDR1 and CDR2 sequences are SQVTM and ANQGSEA. The CDR3, as DNA: TGCAGCGCCCTCCCTAGCGGGACGTACAATGAGCAGTTCTTC. Its translation is CSALPSGTYNEQFF.

The gene calls are TRBV7-9 and TRBJ2-7; the D is unclear. V lost 2 bases and J 2 bases, leaving 7 bases between the germline ends. This CDR3 is built from 13 residues. Germline V lookup: CDR1 SEHNR, CDR2 FQNEAQ (reference sequence). The CDR3 DNA reads TGTGCCAGCAGCTTAACACCCGCCTACGAGCAGTACTTC. This translates into CASSLTPAYEQYF.

This clone has just a few counts. The V gene is TRBV2, the J gene TRBJ2-3, with TRBD1 matching 7 bases. V was clipped by 6 bases and J by 4 bases; unmatched bases: 7. The germline CDR1 and CDR2 sequences are SNHLY and FYNNEI. The CDR3 consists of 14 residues. CDR3 nucleotides: TGTGCCAGCAGAGACAGGGTAGGGTCAGATACGCAGTATTTT. It translates to CASRDRVGSDTQYF.

This clone was counted only a few times. This chain links TRBV6-6 with TRBJ2-7; D may correspond to TRBD1 or TRBD2 (5 bases each). Trimming stripped 2 bases from V and 2 bases from J, with 13 bases between. The CDR3 extends over 15 amino acids. Germline V lookup: CDR1 MNHNY, CDR2 SVGAGI (reference sequence). CDR3 in amino acids: CASSYNGGLTYEQYF. CDR3 DNA: TGTGCCAGCAGTTACAATGGGGGTCTGACCTACGAGCAGTACTTC.

This sequence joins TRBV4-2 and TRBJ2-1, with a weak D call TRBD1 (5 bases). The CDR3 consists of 15 residues. V was cut by 4 bases and J by 3 bases, with 13 bases left in between. Looked up from germline, CDR1 is LGHNA and CDR2 is YNFKEQ. Written as DNA, the CDR3 is TGTGCCAGCAGCCCCTTGGGGCGGTTCTACAATGAGCAGTTCTTC. Protein: CASSPLGRFYNEQFF.

This clone was observed many times. The chain carries TRBV6-1 and TRBJ2-7; the D is unclear. Germline V gene data show CDR1 as MNHNS and CDR2 as SASEGT. The CDR3 consists of 12 residues. Trimming removed 3 bases from V and 5 bases from J, with 8 bases in between. CDR3 region: CASSDSVDEQYF. The CDR3 region has the DNA TGTGCCAGCAGTGATTCAGTGGACGAGCAGTACTTC.

This clone was detected ten times or more. The V gene is TRBV11-2, the J gene TRBJ2-7; perhaps TRBD2 as D (7 bases). The germline gives CDR1 SGHAT, CDR2 FQNNGV. The V and J ends lost 3 bases and 4 bases respectively, with 16 bases between them. This CDR3 spans 15 amino acids. DNA of the CDR3: TGTGCCAGCAGCTTTTTCGGGGGGCTGGGATACGAGCAGTACTTC. It specifies CASSFFGGLGYEQYF.

This clone was observed at least ten times. The J gene is TRBJ2-2, the V gene TRBV10-3, with TRBD2 matching 12 bases. The CDR3 totals 15 residues. Germline CDR1 and CDR2: ENHRY and SYGVKD. The J segment lost 4 bases and the V segment lost 10 bases, leaving 7 bases of the junction unmatched. CDR3 nucleotide sequence: TGTGCCACCCTAGGACTAGCGGGACCCACCGGGGAGCTGTTTTTT. Residues: CATLGLAGPTGELFF.

This clone has only a few counts. This chain connects TRBV19 to TRBJ1-2, with a possible D match to TRBD1 (5 bases). CDR1 and CDR2 from the germline V gene are LNHDA and SQIVND (reference sequence). The CDR3 runs to 11 residues. V lost 4 bases, J lost 10 bases, and 10 bases lay in between. The CDR3 DNA follows: TGTGCCAGTAGTACCGCGGGGGACTACACCTTC. Its translation is CASSTAGDYTF.

The chain combines TRBV9 with TRBJ1-2; tentatively, D is TRBD1 (5 bases). Germline assignment: CDR1 SGDLS and CDR2 YYNGEE. V shed 2 bases and J shed 8 bases, with 16 bases lying between them. The CDR3 extends over 14 amino acids. The CDR3 protein is CASSVALVGEGYTF. The CDR3 region has the DNA TGTGCCAGCAGCGTCGCTCTGGTGGGGGAAGGCTACACCTTC.

The chain combines TRBV6-5 with TRBJ2-7; D gene uncertain. V was clipped by 8 bases and J by 3 bases, with 2 bases between them. The CDR3 runs to 9 residues. In germline, CDR1 is MNHEY, CDR2 SVGAGI. CDR3 coding DNA: TGTGCCAGCGGCTACGAGCAGTACTTC. This encodes CASGYEQYF.